Sequencing of this T cell receptor (beta chain) was carried out in a study of control samples from healthy donors and cancer patients. This CDR3 region has 17 residues. V shed 7 bases and J shed 5 bases, with 21 bases lying between them. Per the germline V gene, CDR1 is MRHNA and CDR2 is SNTAGT. The method was immunoSEQ multiplex PCR; TCRdb's version includes in-frame clones alone and lacks a portion of them. Of roughly 63,000 clones listed, roughly 90% are singletons. The V gene is TRBV6-4, the J gene TRBJ1-6; D possibly corresponds to TRBD1 (5 bases). The receptor comes from a man aged 35 to 55 with colorectal cancer. The sample was PBMCs. CDR3 protein: CASMKTVFRGNNSPLHF. CDR3 DNA: TGTGCCAGCATGAAAACCGTATTCCGGGGCAATAATTCACCCCTCCACTTT.